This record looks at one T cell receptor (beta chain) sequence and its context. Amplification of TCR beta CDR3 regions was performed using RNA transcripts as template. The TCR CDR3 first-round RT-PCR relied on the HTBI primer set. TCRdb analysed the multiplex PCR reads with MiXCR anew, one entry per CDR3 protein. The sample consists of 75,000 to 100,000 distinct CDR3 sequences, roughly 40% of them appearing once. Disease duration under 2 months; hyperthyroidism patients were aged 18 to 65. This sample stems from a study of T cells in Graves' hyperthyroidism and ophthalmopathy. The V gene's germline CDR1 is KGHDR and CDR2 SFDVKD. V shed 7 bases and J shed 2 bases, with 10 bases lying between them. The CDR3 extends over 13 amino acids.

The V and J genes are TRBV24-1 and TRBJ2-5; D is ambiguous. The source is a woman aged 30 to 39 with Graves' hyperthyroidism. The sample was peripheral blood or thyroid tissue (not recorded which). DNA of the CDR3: TGTGCCACCAGCGGTTATTCTCAAGAGACCCAGTACTTC. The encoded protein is CATSGYSQETQYF.